This TCR beta chain was sequenced in a study of blood T cell repertoires in COVID-19. Study details: The United States, Italy and Spain supplied acute and convalescent COVID-19 samples.

Each participant's cohort was designated according to participant-reported clinical history. Each recovered donor of Cohort 3 presented with two negative PCRs, clearance, or symptom resolution. In the original analysis: Estimates of nucleated cell counts were drawn from the amplification of reference gene primers. Clones were read by immunoSEQ multiplex PCR, and TCRdb kept only the in-frame ones, dropping some. For V, J and clone size, that table is used; D and trimming come from the DNA. The sample records about 150,000 clones, approximately 80% being singletons. Looked up from germline, CDR1 is SGHRS and CDR2 is YFSETQ. V gave up 0 bases and J gave up 1 base; unmatched junction bases: 3. This CDR3 contains 17 residues.

The V gene is TRBV5-1, the J gene TRBJ2-6, with 8 positions matching TRBD2. This receptor was taken from a woman aged 40 to 50 who had recovered from COVID-19. Specimen: PBMCs or T cells enriched from blood (not recorded which). CDR3 coding DNA: TGCGCCAGCAGCTTGGAGGGACTAGAGTCTGGGGCCAACGTCCTGACTTTC. Protein product: CASSLEGLESGANVLTF.